The 14 T cell receptor beta chains given below trace back to one sample, sequenced in a study of T cell responses to AZD1222 COVID-19 vaccine. The protocol was immunoSEQ multiplex PCR, while the TCRdb copy is restricted to in-frame clones and leaves out a portion. The sample has approximately 120,000 clones, approximately 87% seen once. This specimen consisted of peripheral blood, obtained on day 0 of AZD1222 vaccination. All receptors derive from an adult in good health.

This rearrangement joins TRBV7-9 to TRBJ1-1; unclear D gene. The CDR3 sequence is 13 residues long. Germline V gives CDR1 SEHNR, CDR2 FQNEAQ (reference sequence). V gave up 8 bases and J gave up 0 bases, with 10 bases separating them. In DNA, the CDR3 is TGTGCCAGCCTTGGCAGGCTGAACACTGAAGCTTTCTTT. Protein: CASLGRLNTEAFF.

J is TRBJ2-1 and V is TRBV28; TRBD2 might be the D (5 bases). The CDR3 is made up of 19 amino acids. In germline, CDR1 is MDHEN, CDR2 SYDVKM. Trimming pared 5 bases from V and 6 bases from J, leaving 29 bases between. The chain's CDR3 is CASSPLPRTAGGLSNEQFF. The CDR3 nucleotides read TGTGCCAGCAGTCCCCTTCCCAGGACGGCGGGCGGGTTAAGCAATGAGCAGTTCTTC.

This clone came up once. The CDR3 is CASSFGQGPLNTEAFF. CDR3 sequence (DNA): TGTGCCAGCAGTTTCGGACAGGGGCCCTTGAACACTGAAGCTTTCTTT. This chain joins TRBV6-5 and TRBJ1-1; TRBD1 matches at 9 bases. This CDR3 has 16 amino acids. Germline CDR1 is MNHEY and CDR2 is SVGAGI. V was pared by 4 bases and J by 0 bases, with 6 bases of the junction left unmatched.

This sequence joins TRBV18 and TRBJ1-3; D unclear. Germline V lookup: CDR1 KGHSH, CDR2 LQKENI. Trimming pared 0 bases from V and 4 bases from J, leaving 10 bases between. The CDR3 is 15 amino acids. In DNA form, the CDR3 reads TGTGCCAGCTCACCACCCGGCGCAGGCGGAAACACCATATATTTT. Residues: CASSPPGAGGNTIYF.

CDR3 amino acids: CASHEQVGQPQHF. CDR3 DNA: TGTGCCAGCCACGAACAGGTGGGCCAGCCCCAGCATTTT. This sequence joins TRBV2 and TRBJ1-5; D might be TRBD1 (5 bases). The CDR3 sequence is 13 residues long. With 8 bases removed from V and 7 bases from J, the gap between germline ends came to 15 bases. Germline-derived CDR1 and CDR2 are SNHLY and FYNNEI.

This chain links TRBV19 with TRBJ1-5, with 9 nucleotides matching TRBD1. The CDR3 spans 15 residues. Trimming cost V 7 bases and J 5 bases; bases outside gene matches: 9. Germline CDR1 is LNHDA and CDR2 is SQIVND (reference sequence). In DNA, the CDR3 is TGTGCCAGTACTAGGGGACAGGGAGCCCATCAGCCCCAGCATTTT. Its translation is CASTRGQGAHQPQHF.

The chain couples TRBV6-5 to TRBJ2-5, with 11 bases lining up with TRBD2. The CDR3 runs 13 residues. Germline CDR1 is MNHEY and CDR2 is SVGAGI. The trim removed 7 bases at V and 7 bases at J, leaving 5 bases unmatched. The CDR3 is CASNIAGGVTQYF. Written as DNA, the CDR3 is TGTGCCAGCAATATAGCGGGGGGGGTGACCCAGTACTTC.

The rearrangement uses TRBV7-2 and TRBJ1-1; D remains ambiguous. The V end was cut by 0 bases, the J end by 12 bases, with 17 bases between. The CDR3 runs 14 residues. The germline gives CDR1 SGHTA, CDR2 FQGNSA. The DNA for the CDR3 is TGTGCCAGCAGCTTAGCTCTCACCGTCGGGGAACCTTTCTTT. Its translation is CASSLALTVGEPFF.

The CDR3 bases are TGCAGCGCCAAGGCATCGGGCTACGAGCAGTACTTC. Amino acid sequence: CSAKASGYEQYF. J is TRBJ2-7 and V is TRBV29-1; D not resolved. V lost 7 bases and J 3 bases, leaving 13 bases between the germline ends. The CDR3 is 12 residues long. The germline gives CDR1 SQVTM, CDR2 ANQGSEA.

The chain couples TRBV9 to TRBJ1-2; TRBD1 agrees at 9 bases. Trimming cost V 5 bases and J 5 bases; bases outside gene matches: 4. Looked up from germline, CDR1 is SGDLS and CDR2 is YYNGEE. This CDR3 has 13 residues. The CDR3 loop is CASRAGTGYGYTF. The CDR3 bases are TGTGCCAGCAGAGCCGGGACAGGGTATGGCTACACCTTC.

This clone was detected once. The chain couples TRBV2 to TRBJ2-5, with 9 nucleotides matching TRBD2. With 8 bases clipped from V and 5 bases from J, the junction kept 6 bases outside the gene matches. Germline lookup yields CDR1 SNHLY and CDR2 FYNNEI. The CDR3 has 13 amino acids. For the CDR3, the DNA is TGTGCCAGCGGTAGCGGGAGTGTGGAGACCCAGTACTTC. Protein: CASGSGSVETQYF.

Written as DNA, the CDR3 is TGTGCCACCAGGGCACAGAACACCGGGGAGCTGTTTTTT. Translated: CATRAQNTGELFF. The chain employs TRBV11-1 and TRBJ2-2, with D tentatively TRBD1 (5 bases). The CDR3 length is 13 residues. V shed 10 bases and J shed 1 base, with 10 bases lying between them. Germline V CDR1 and CDR2: SGHAT, FQDESV (reference sequence).

The CDR3 sequence: CATRQYTGSYEQYF. The CDR3 DNA reads TGTGCCACGCGGCAATACACGGGGTCCTACGAGCAGTACTTC. V is TRBV6-5 and J is TRBJ2-7; TRBD2 is a possible D gene (5 bases). The germline V gene encodes CDR1 MNHEY and CDR2 SVGAGI. The V end lost 10 bases, the J end lost 1 base, and 17 bases lay between the germline ends. This CDR3 comprises 14 residues.

The chain has TRBV5-1 and TRBJ2-3; TRBD2 aligns across 8 bases. This CDR3 is 14 amino acids long. Germline values: CDR1 SGHRS, CDR2 YFSETQ. Trimming took 4 bases from V and 4 from J; bases not matched to a gene: 5. Here the CDR3 reads CASSGAGASDTQYF. The CDR3 DNA is TGCGCCAGCAGCGGAGCGGGGGCCTCAGATACGCAGTATTTT.